What follows describes a single T cell receptor beta chain. Its antigen is currently unknown. Free of recent acute infections or vaccinations, the donors were healthy HIV-negative adults. V gave up 1 base and J gave up 3 bases, with 12 bases separating them. Germline CDR1 SGHAT, CDR2 FQNNGV. The CDR3 extends over 16 amino acids. The data stem from a study of shared clonotypes between healthy human individuals. Regarding the study as a whole: Shared clonotypes: 4.5% to 6.5% naive CD4, 3% to 3.5% naive CD8, under 2.5% memory CD4, over 0.3% memory CD8. What naive subsets generally showed was a larger estimated richness than memory subsets showed.

Profiled with immunoSEQ multiplex PCR; TCRdb holds only in-frame clones, not every one. The data contain 900,000 to 1,200,000 clones, more than 75% of them singletons. Specimen: memory CD4+ T cells from PBMCs. Subset: CD45RA-negative fraction. This receptor was taken from a man younger than 30 in good health. Some clones in this sample may be carry-over from other donors' samples. The chain uses TRBV11-2 and TRBJ2-2, with a weak D call TRBD1 (5 bases). The CDR3: CASSLGQGIDTGELFF. For the CDR3, the DNA is TGTGCCAGCAGCTTAGGTCAGGGAATAGACACCGGGGAGCTGTTTTTT.